Each of the 7 T cell receptor beta chains below was sequenced from the same sample in a study of CXCR3-negative and CXCR3-positive naive CD8 T cells. Broader study findings: Naive cells that were CXCR3-positive had more hydrophobic TRB CDR3s (compared with CXCR3-negative naive cells).

Their recognized antigens are unknown. UMI-labeled 5' RACE yielded the TRB cDNA libraries. With the 5' RACE reads reprocessed, TCRdb shows one record per CDR3 protein and no DNA. The sample includes 55,000 to 70,000 distinct CDR3 sequences. Sequencing was done on a sample of naive CXCR3+ CD8+ T cells from blood. Subset indicated: CD45RO-CCR7+CD27+CD95- naive CD8+ T cells expressing CXCR3 (TNR3+). Every receptor here comes from a human donor in good health. Some clones in this sample may be carry-over from other donors' samples.

The genes are TRBV4-2 and TRBJ2-7; TCRdb outputs TRBD1, but without DNA this stays unchecked. Germline V gene data show CDR1 as LGHNA and CDR2 as YNFKEQ. This CDR3 contains 12 residues. The CDR3 loop is CASSIWGDEQYF.

The chain carries TRBV6-2 or TRBV6-3 and TRBJ2-7. CDR1 and CDR2 from the germline V gene are MNHEY and SVGEGT. CDR3 length: 12 amino acids. CDR3 region: CASGRFFNEQYF.

The genes are TRBV20-1 and TRBJ2-2; TCRdb's D call of TRBD1 is untestable without DNA. The CDR3 is made up of 16 amino acids. Per germline, CDR1 DFQATT and CDR2 SNEGSKA (reference sequence). The CDR3 reads CSARPRDRGRPGELFF.

This sequence joins TRBV7-9 and TRBJ2-5; with no DNA, the TCRdb D assignment of TRBD1 cannot be verified. This CDR3 comprises 16 residues. Germline V lookup: CDR1 SEHNR, CDR2 FQNEAQ (reference sequence). CDR3 residues: CASSYGAMEGVETQYF.

The genes are TRBV12-3 or TRBV12-4 and TRBJ2-7; TCRdb's D gene call, TRBD1, goes unchecked for lack of DNA. The CDR3 totals 14 residues. CDR3 region: CASSQRGPSYEQYF.

The chain carries TRBV12-3 or TRBV12-4 and TRBJ2-7; TCRdb's assignment of TRBD1 cannot be checked, as there is no DNA. The CDR3 has 15 residues. This chain's CDR3 is CASSRSGTEDYEQYF.

This chain's CDR3 is CASSLQPGAGAFF. The chain recombines TRBV7-8 with TRBJ1-1; the D gene TCRdb calls, TRBD1, cannot be checked with no DNA. Germline CDR1 is SGHVS and CDR2 is FQNEAQ. This CDR3 has 13 residues.